Listed below are T cell receptor beta chains from one sample, sequenced in a study of T cells in Graves' hyperthyroidism and ophthalmopathy. TCRdb reanalysed the multiplex PCR reads using MiXCR and keeps one entry per CDR3 protein. The table has some 620,000 distinct CDR3 sequences, roughly 16% seen once. Sequencing was performed on blood. These receptors were obtained from a woman aged 25 to 45 with Graves' hyperthyroidism. Each CDR3 is given with its conserved first and last residue. Fields, in order: V gene, D gene, clone size, J gene, CDR3 protein, CDR3 DNA. A D gene is named only where the DNA matches it firmly. Size tells how often a clone was seen (once, few, many) or the class of an expanded clone, and some rows leave it out.

V: TRBV29-1; D: TRBD2; size: -; J: TRBJ2-7; CDR3: CSVAGGLAYEQYF; DNA: TGCAGCGTGGCGGGAGGACTTGCTTACGAGCAGTACTTC
V: TRBV12-3/TRBV12-4; D: -; size: many; J: TRBJ1-1; CDR3: CASSPPGRMNTEAFF; DNA: TGTGCCAGCAGTCCGCCGGGACGGATGAACACTGAAGCTTTCTTT
V: TRBV5-1; D: TRBD1; size: -; J: TRBJ2-2; CDR3: CASSLSGGTIYTGELFF; DNA: TGCGCCAGCAGCTTGTCAGGGGGCACAATTTACACCGGGGAGCTGTTTTTT
V: TRBV7-9; D: TRBD1; size: many; J: TRBJ1-2; CDR3: CASSSLLGTEYNYGYTF; DNA: TGTGCCAGCAGCTCCCTTCTGGGGACAGAATACAACTATGGCTACACCTTC
V: TRBV19; D: TRBD1; size: few; J: TRBJ1-5; CDR3: CASSNPGQGGQPQHF; DNA: TGTGCCAGTAGTAACCCGGGACAGGGTGGACAGCCCCAGCATTTT
V: TRBV3-1; D: -; size: many; J: TRBJ1-6; CDR3: CASSLDTGNSPLHF; DNA: TGTGCCAGCAGCCTTGACACCGGGAATTCACCCCTCCACTTT
V: TRBV4-3; D: -; size: few; J: TRBJ2-3; CDR3: CASSQDRGSRQDTQYF; DNA: TGCGCCAGCAGCCAAGATCGAGGGTCGAGACAAGATACGCAGTATTTT
V: TRBV19; D: TRBD1; size: few; J: TRBJ2-3; CDR3: CASSISRQGTDTQYF; DNA: TGTGCCAGTAGTATCTCGCGACAGGGGACAGATACGCAGTATTTT
V: TRBV2; D: -; size: many; J: TRBJ1-4; CDR3: CASRAGTNEKLFF; DNA: TGTGCCAGCAGGGCAGGGACTAATGAAAAACTGTTTTTT
V: TRBV28; D: TRBD2; size: many; J: TRBJ2-3; CDR3: CASSLLLREPITDTQYF; DNA: TGTGCCAGCAGTTTACTCCTGCGGGAGCCCATCACAGATACGCAGTATTTT
V: TRBV5-1; D: TRBD2; size: many; J: TRBJ2-3; CDR3: CASSLLGPLAGGTDTQYF; DNA: TGCGCCAGCAGCCTATTAGGGCCACTAGCGGGAGGTACAGATACGCAGTATTTT
V: TRBV3-1; D: TRBD1; size: many; J: TRBJ2-5; CDR3: CASSLGGQGPIRETQYF; DNA: TGTGCCAGCAGCCTTGGGGGACAGGGCCCCATCAGGGAGACCCAGTACTTC
V: TRBV7-2; D: -; size: -; J: TRBJ1-2; CDR3: CASSLQGSMGGYTF; DNA: TGTGCCAGCAGCTTACAGGGTAGCATGGGCGGCTACACCTTC
V: TRBV6-1; D: TRBD1; size: few; J: TRBJ1-2; CDR3: CASRGAPGQNTLYGYTF; DNA: TGTGCCAGCAGGGGGGCCCCGGGACAGAACACTCTCTATGGCTACACCTTC
V: TRBV18; D: -; size: -; J: TRBJ1-2; CDR3: CASSPPARGYTF; DNA: TGTGCCAGCTCACCCCCCGCACGGGGCTACACCTTC
V: TRBV12-3/TRBV12-4; D: -; size: many; J: TRBJ1-5; CDR3: CASSFNIDQPQHF; DNA: TGTGCCAGCAGTTTTAACATTGATCAGCCCCAGCATTTT
V: TRBV28; D: -; size: many; J: TRBJ2-1; CDR3: CASSFRGVYNEQFF; DNA: TGTGCCAGCAGTTTTAGAGGCGTTTACAATGAGCAGTTCTTC
V: TRBV19; D: -; size: few; J: TRBJ2-1; CDR3: CASSMGAGAYNEQFF; DNA: TGTGCCAGTAGTATGGGGGCTGGGGCCTACAATGAGCAGTTCTTC
V: TRBV28; D: TRBD1; size: many; J: TRBJ2-3; CDR3: CASSFSTHLQGNTDTQYF; DNA: TGTGCCAGCAGTTTTTCAACACACCTACAGGGGAACACAGATACGCAGTATTTT
V: TRBV5-1; D: -; size: many; J: TRBJ1-1; CDR3: CASSLDPDTEAFF; DNA: TGCGCCAGCAGCTTGGATCCAGACACTGAAGCTTTCTTT
V: TRBV30; D: TRBD2; size: many; J: TRBJ2-2; CDR3: CAWSLLAGGGGELFF; DNA: TGTGCCTGGAGCCTACTAGCGGGAGGTGGCGGGGAGCTGTTTTTT
V: TRBV4-1; D: -; size: many; J: TRBJ2-3; CDR3: CASSSPGLDTQYF; DNA: TGCGCCAGCAGCTCTCCGGGGTTAGATACGCAGTATTTT
V: TRBV11-2; D: -; size: many; J: TRBJ1-2; CDR3: CASSLDTVAGYTF; DNA: TGTGCCAGCAGCTTAGATACGGTCGCTGGCTACACCTTC
V: TRBV27; D: -; size: many; J: TRBJ1-4; CDR3: CASSLVSTLPSNEKLFF; DNA: TGTGCCAGCAGTTTAGTCAGCACCCTTCCATCGAATGAAAAACTGTTTTTT
V: TRBV19; D: -; size: -; J: TRBJ2-7; CDR3: CASSKGSSYEQYF; DNA: TGTGCCAGTAGTAAGGGCAGCTCCTACGAGCAGTACTTC
V: TRBV2; D: -; size: few; J: TRBJ2-2; CDR3: CASSDYHGELFF; DNA: TGTGCCAGCAGTGATTACCACGGGGAGCTGTTTTTT
V: TRBV14; D: -; size: -; J: TRBJ2-1; CDR3: CASSQVWGRGVKNEQFF; DNA: TGTGCCAGCAGCCAAGTTTGGGGTAGGGGAGTTAAAAATGAGCAGTTCTTC
V: TRBV12-3/TRBV12-4; D: -; size: many; J: TRBJ1-1; CDR3: CASSINTEAFF; DNA: TGTGCCAGCAGTATAAACACTGAAGCTTTCTTT
V: TRBV10-3; D: -; size: few; J: TRBJ2-1; CDR3: CAISESGEVEINEQFF; DNA: TGTGCCATCAGTGAGTCTGGGGAAGTAGAGATCAATGAGCAGTTCTTC
V: TRBV11-2; D: -; size: many; J: TRBJ2-3; CDR3: CASSLGVWADYSTDTQYF; DNA: TGTGCCAGCAGCTTAGGGGTTTGGGCCGACTATAGCACAGATACGCAGTATTTT
V: TRBV6-1; D: TRBD1; size: few; J: TRBJ2-2; CDR3: CASRGGGTGRTGELFF; DNA: TGTGCCAGCAGAGGGGGGGGGACAGGGCGCACCGGGGAGCTGTTTTTT
V: TRBV5-1; D: TRBD1; size: few; J: TRBJ1-4; CDR3: CASGTGNGGEKLFF; DNA: TGCGCCAGCGGGACAGGGAATGGAGGTGAAAAACTGTTTTTT
V: TRBV29-1; D: -; size: few; J: TRBJ1-5; CDR3: CSVTQSSNQPQHF; DNA: TGCAGCGTTACGCAGAGTAGCAATCAGCCCCAGCATTTT
V: TRBV29-1; D: -; size: few; J: TRBJ2-1; CDR3: CSVGIRSYNEQFF; DNA: TGCAGCGTTGGGATCCGCTCCTACAATGAGCAGTTCTTC
V: TRBV20-1; D: -; size: many; J: TRBJ1-1; CDR3: CSARGDQMNTEAFF; DNA: TGCAGTGCTAGAGGAGATCAGATGAACACTGAAGCTTTCTTT
V: TRBV4-1; D: TRBD2; size: -; J: TRBJ2-2; CDR3: CASRPTSGRSQTGELFF; DNA: TGCGCCAGCAGACCGACTAGCGGGAGAAGTCAGACCGGGGAGCTGTTTTTT
V: TRBV7-9; D: -; size: few; J: TRBJ2-1; CDR3: CASSPEAGPRYNEQFF; DNA: TGTGCCAGCAGCCCCGAGGCGGGACCCCGATACAATGAGCAGTTCTTC
V: TRBV2; D: -; size: few; J: TRBJ2-7; CDR3: CASSGGHRYEQYF; DNA: TGTGCCAGCAGTGGGGGACATCGCTACGAGCAGTACTTC
V: TRBV10-3; D: -; size: many; J: TRBJ1-5; CDR3: CAVREYSNQPQHF; DNA: TGTGCCGTCAGGGAGTATAGCAATCAGCCCCAGCATTTT
V: TRBV25-1; D: TRBD1; size: -; J: TRBJ1-1; CDR3: CASIGDRGPNTEAFF; DNA: TGTGCCAGCATAGGGGACAGGGGACCGAACACTGAAGCTTTCTTT
V: TRBV5-1; D: -; size: many; J: TRBJ2-7; CDR3: CASSLWAGQGTEQYF; DNA: TGCGCCAGCAGCCTCTGGGCGGGGCAGGGTACCGAGCAGTACTTC
V: TRBV15; D: TRBD2; size: -; J: TRBJ2-7; CDR3: CATSRDVAGGEQYF; DNA: TGTGCCACCAGCAGAGATGTTGCGGGAGGCGAGCAGTACTTC
V: TRBV12-3/TRBV12-4; D: -; size: many; J: TRBJ2-1; CDR3: CASSLDRDEGNEQFF; DNA: TGTGCCAGCAGTTTGGACCGCGACGAGGGGAATGAGCAGTTCTTC
V: TRBV4-3; D: TRBD2; size: -; J: TRBJ2-1; CDR3: CASSQVSGVAYNEQFF; DNA: TGCGCCAGCAGCCAAGTAAGCGGGGTAGCCTACAATGAGCAGTTCTTC
V: TRBV7-9; D: TRBD2; size: few; J: TRBJ2-2; CDR3: CASSLGGTSRTGELFF; DNA: TGTGCCAGCAGCTTAGGTGGGACTAGCAGAACCGGGGAGCTGTTTTTT
V: TRBV19; D: -; size: many; J: TRBJ2-7; CDR3: CASREEELYGGEQYF; DNA: TGTGCCAGTAGAGAAGAGGAACTATACGGAGGGGAGCAGTACTTC